The sequence of this TCR beta chain was determined in a study of STAT3 mutations in large granular lymphocyte leukemia. The repertoire was sequenced with immunoSEQ multiplex PCR; TCRdb's copy has only in-frame clones and lacks some. The sample includes about 4,600 clones, less than 55% seen only once; the top ten take approximately 55%. Note on this clone: Its target is unknown.

The CDR3 covers 13 residues. The germline CDR1 and CDR2 sequences are MNHEY and SVGAGI. V lost 6 bases to trimming and J lost 3 bases, with 9 bases between them. Study results and limitations: In about 30% of the 18 patients, new TCR clonotypes emerged after therapy. Clonal expansion was inferred from samples taken at other timepoints. Every T-LGLL patient had at least one immunodominant TCRbeta clonotype.

The V and J genes are TRBV6-5 and TRBJ1-3; the D is unclear. Sequencing used peripheral blood mononuclear cells. The sequence was collected from a male patient aged 45-60 years with T-cell large granular lymphocyte leukemia. Some clones in this sample may be carry-over from other donors' samples. This CDR3 reads CASSPGGGNTIYF. For the CDR3, the DNA is TGTGCCAGCAGCCCGGGAGGTGGAAACACCATATATTTT.